The 5 T cell receptor beta chains reported below all come from one sample, sequenced in a study of Graves' ophthalmopathy and Graves' hyperthyroidism. Transcripts of RNA were the source for amplifying TCR beta CDR3 regions. HTBI primers were used in a first-round RT-PCR, which preceded a second-round multiplex PCR. TCRdb re-analysed the multiplex PCR reads in MiXCR, keeping a single row per CDR3 protein. The data contain about 370,000 distinct CDR3 sequences, 17% of them singletons. Specimen: peripheral blood. These receptors were taken from an adult woman with stable Graves' hyperthyroidism.

CDR3 nucleotide sequence: TGTGCCAGCAGTTTTCCGGGACCGTGGGACTATGGCTACACCTTC. It encodes CASSFPGPWDYGYTF. The V gene is TRBV27, the J gene TRBJ1-2; possibly TRBD1 for D (5 bases). Germline V gene data show CDR1 as MNHEY and CDR2 as SMNVEV (reference sequence). V shed 3 bases and J shed 3 bases, with 14 bases lying between them. CDR3 length: 15 amino acids.

Ten or more counts support this clonotype. This chain joins TRBV20-1 and TRBJ1-1; D gene uncertain. This CDR3 has 16 amino acids. Trimming took 2 bases from V and 1 from J, leaving 17 bases between them. Germline CDR1 reads DFQATT; CDR2 reads SNEGSKA (reference sequence). CDR3 in amino acids: CSARRGLGRQNTEAFF. In nucleotides, the CDR3 is TGCAGTGCTAGAAGAGGACTGGGCAGACAGAACACTGAAGCTTTCTTT.

In its sample, this clonotype was seen many times. V gene TRBV12-3 or TRBV12-4 combines with J gene TRBJ2-7; TRBD1 aligns across 11 bases. The CDR3 is 15 amino acids. The ends lost 6 bases at V and 2 bases at J; junction bases unmatched: 6. CDR3 DNA: TGTGCCAGCAGCAACGCGGGACAGGGGGCCTACGAGCAGTACTTC. Translated: CASSNAGQGAYEQYF.

This clonotype has a count of ten or more. This chain joins TRBV20-1 and TRBJ1-2, with D tentatively TRBD1 (5 bases). V lost 4 bases, J lost 7 bases, and 16 bases lay in between. The germline CDR1 and CDR2 sequences are DFQATT and SNEGSKA (reference sequence). This CDR3 has 13 residues. CDR3: CSAKDVVRGGYTF. CDR3 DNA: TGCAGTGCTAAGGATGTCGTGAGGGGTGGCTACACCTTC.

This clonotype occurred many times. The chain couples TRBV27 to TRBJ2-3, with D uncertain. This CDR3 spans 13 amino acids. Germline V lookup: CDR1 MNHEY, CDR2 SMNVEV (reference sequence). V lost 6 bases, J lost 2 bases, and 9 bases lay in between. The CDR3 reads CASRTSNTDTQYF. In nucleotides, the CDR3 is TGTGCCAGCAGGACTTCGAACACAGATACGCAGTATTTT.